The T cell receptor (beta chain) under discussion was sequenced for a study of T cell repertoires in cytomegalovirus infection. TCRdb independently ran MiXCR on the reads; one entry per CDR3 protein. This sample carries about 770,000 distinct CDR3 sequences, almost 30% of them seen once, and the ten largest clones take around 14%. Germline trimming cut 6 bases from V and 2 bases from J; bases unmatched to any gene: 11. CDR1 is MNHEY and CDR2 is SMNVEV in the germline V gene (reference sequence). There are 17 residues in the CDR3. To note about this clonotype: As yet, its antigen is unknown.

The sequencing used cultured CD8+ T cells from PBMCs, collected from culture after CMV antigen stimulation. The chain recombines TRBV27 with TRBJ1-2, with TRBD1 identical over 11 bases. The source is a human donor in good health (CMV status not recorded). Some clones in this sample may be carry-over from other donors' samples. The CDR3 coding sequence is TGTGCCAGCAGCTTAAACTTGGGACAGGGGGAAAACTATGGCTACACCTTC. Translated, it gives CASSLNLGQGENYGYTF.